The present T cell receptor beta chain was sequenced within a study of blood T cell repertoires in COVID-19. Study information: Sites in the United States, Italy and Spain provided acute and convalescent COVID-19 samples. T cells, B-cell-depleted T cells, or PBMCs supplied cDNA or gDNA.

J was trimmed by 5 bases and V by 3 bases; bases with no gene match: 10. Germline CDR1 and CDR2: SGHNT and YYREEE (reference sequence). This CDR3 has 15 amino acids. The authors' processing: Nucleated cell number was recorded as an estimate derived from reference gene primer amplification. Libraries were prepared by immunoSEQ multiplex PCR; TCRdb keeps only in-frame clonotypes and omits some of them. The DNA was the basis for D and trimming; V, J and clone size are from that table. The data hold approximately 57,000 clones, with 80% to 90% observed a single time. This clone showed up just once. Sequenced sample: peripheral blood. The clonotype comes from a man aged 50 or older with acute or convalescent COVID-19. The chain carries TRBV5-4 and TRBJ2-5, with TRBD2 matching over 7 bases. The CDR3: CASSSVRGLRETQYF. The CDR3 DNA reads as TGTGCCAGCAGCTCGGTACGGGGACTAAGGGAGACCCAGTACTTC.